The 7 T cell receptor beta chains given below trace back to one sample, sequenced in a study of identical twins. A single record per CDR3 protein comes from TCRdb applying MiXCR to the 5' RACE reads. Here the sample spans a few hundred thousand distinct CDR3 sequences, under 20% being singletons. The source material was naive T cells sorted from blood. The receptors come from a man aged 45-65 years in good health.

The chain is built from TRBV12-3 or TRBV12-4 and TRBJ1-2; D might be TRBD1 (5 bases). This CDR3 contains 14 residues. The germline V and J ends were trimmed by 7 bases and 7 bases, with 19 bases remaining between them. The CDR3 DNA reads TGTGCCAGCAACAACGGACAAAGGGTGGGTGGCTACACCTTC. Amino acid sequence: CASNNGQRVGGYTF.

The sample holds many counts of this clonotype. The V call is TRBV20-1, the J call TRBJ1-2; D may be TRBD1 (5 bases). V was clipped by 1 base and J by 8 bases, with 14 bases between them. Germline V lookup: CDR1 DFQATT, CDR2 SNEGSKA (reference sequence). The CDR3 sequence is 13 residues long. CDR3 protein: CSARVGTLQGYTF. CDR3 bases: TGCAGTGCTAGAGTTGGGACTCTGCAAGGCTACACCTTC.

The V and J genes are TRBV20-1 and TRBJ2-5; 11 nucleotides agree with TRBD2. Per the germline V gene, CDR1 is DFQATT and CDR2 is SNEGSKA (reference sequence). Germline trimming cut 0 bases from V and 5 bases from J; bases unmatched to any gene: 8. There are 16 residues in the CDR3. The CDR3 loop reads CSARDNSGGAGETQYF. The CDR3 nucleotides read TGCAGTGCTAGAGATAATAGCGGGGGGGCTGGGGAGACCCAGTACTTC.

This clonotype turned up a few times. The rearrangement uses TRBV28 and TRBJ2-1; D call uncertain. CDR1 and CDR2 from the germline V gene are MDHEN and SYDVKM. V lost 5 bases and J 6 bases, leaving 11 bases between the germline ends. The length of the CDR3 is 13 residues. CDR3 sequence: CASSPRPGNEQFF. DNA of the CDR3: TGTGCCAGCAGTCCCCGGCCAGGCAATGAGCAGTTCTTC.

This clonotype was observed a handful of times. The chain recombines TRBV10-3 with TRBJ1-5; D is possibly TRBD1 (5 bases). CDR1 is ENHRY and CDR2 is SYGVKD in the germline V gene. V was clipped by 2 bases and J by 5 bases, with 16 bases between them. The CDR3 consists of 16 residues. Here the CDR3 DNA reads TGTGCCATCAGTGAGGGGACGGGAAGGAGGGATCAGCCCCAGCATTTT. Encoded protein: CAISEGTGRRDQPQHF.

This clonotype has only a few counts. The chain joins TRBV10-2 to TRBJ2-1; 7 bases align to TRBD2. There are 16 residues in the CDR3. Unmatched junction bases numbered 6, after V lost 4 bases and J lost 0 bases. The germline V gene has CDR1 WSHSY and CDR2 SAAADI. The CDR3 region is CASSGGSGTSYNEQFF. The CDR3 DNA follows: TGCGCCAGCAGTGGCGGGAGCGGAACCTCCTACAATGAGCAGTTCTTC.

Notes on this clonotype: This could be a read error, since a much larger clone is one nucleotide away. This chain connects TRBV7-9 to TRBJ2-1, with D unresolved. Germline values: CDR1 SEHNR, CDR2 FQNEAQ (reference sequence). The CDR3 totals 13 residues. CDR3 sequence: CPSSQKQGGWQFF. CDR3 bases: TGTCCCAGCAGCCAGAAACAAGGCGGTTGGCAGTTCTTC.